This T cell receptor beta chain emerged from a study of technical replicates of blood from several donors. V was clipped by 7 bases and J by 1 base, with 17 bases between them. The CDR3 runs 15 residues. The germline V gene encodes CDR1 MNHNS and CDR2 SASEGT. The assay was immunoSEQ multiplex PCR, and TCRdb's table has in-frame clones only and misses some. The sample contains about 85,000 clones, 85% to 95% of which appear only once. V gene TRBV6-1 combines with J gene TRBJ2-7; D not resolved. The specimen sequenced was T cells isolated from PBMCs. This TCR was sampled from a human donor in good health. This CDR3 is CASTDPGYTSYEQYF. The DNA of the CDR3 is TGTGCCAGCACCGATCCAGGTTATACGTCCTACGAGCAGTACTTC.